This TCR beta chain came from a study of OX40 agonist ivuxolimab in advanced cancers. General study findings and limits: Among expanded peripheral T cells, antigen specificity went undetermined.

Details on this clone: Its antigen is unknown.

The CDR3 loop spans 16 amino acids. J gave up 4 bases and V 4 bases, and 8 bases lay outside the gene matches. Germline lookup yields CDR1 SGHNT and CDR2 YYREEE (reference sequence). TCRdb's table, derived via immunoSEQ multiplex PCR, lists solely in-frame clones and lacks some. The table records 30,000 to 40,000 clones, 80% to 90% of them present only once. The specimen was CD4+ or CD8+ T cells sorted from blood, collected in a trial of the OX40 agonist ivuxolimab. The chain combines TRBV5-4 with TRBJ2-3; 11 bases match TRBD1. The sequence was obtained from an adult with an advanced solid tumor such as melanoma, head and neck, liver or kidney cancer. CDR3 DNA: TGTGCCAGCAGCCAAGATCCGGGACAGGGGGCAGATACGCAGTATTTT. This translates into CASSQDPGQGADTQYF.